This passage covers 20 T cell receptor beta chains from one sample sequenced in a study of T cell responses to AZD1222 COVID-19 vaccine. The data were produced by immunoSEQ multiplex PCR, yet TCRdb's version contains in-frame clones alone and is incomplete. The sample contains about 160,000 clones, 80% to 95% of which appear only once. The source was peripheral blood, collected 28 days after the second AZD1222 dose. These receptors all come from an adult who received the AZD1222 COVID-19 vaccine.

The chain has TRBV6-4 and TRBJ2-1, with 10 bases matching TRBD2. This CDR3 has 15 amino acids. Germline V gene lookup returns CDR1 MRHNA and CDR2 SNTAGT. V dropped 3 bases and J dropped 7; count of bases not matched to a gene: 6. The CDR3 here is CASSELAGDSNEQFF. CDR3 nucleotide sequence: TGTGCCAGCAGTGAGCTAGCGGGAGATAGTAATGAGCAGTTCTTC.

The chain recombines TRBV3-1 (or the pseudogene TRBV3-2) with TRBJ1-4; unclear D gene. Looked up from germline, CDR1 is LGHDT and CDR2 is YNNKEL (reference sequence). With 5 bases removed from V and 13 bases from J, the gap between germline ends came to 17 bases. The CDR3 is made up of 13 amino acids. The CDR3 is CASSWTAPAGLFF. In DNA, the CDR3 is TGTGCCAGCAGCTGGACGGCACCTGCGGGACTGTTTTTT.

This chain joins TRBV27 and TRBJ1-2, with 10 nucleotides matching TRBD1. The junction had 7 bases not matched to a gene; V was cut back by 5 bases and J by 4 bases. The CDR3 runs 15 residues. Germline-derived CDR1 and CDR2 are MNHEY and SMNVEV (reference sequence). The CDR3 bases are TGTGCCAGCAGTCTAAGACAGGGGGCTACCTATGGCTACACCTTC. Translation: CASSLRQGATYGYTF.

This chain joins TRBV27 and TRBJ1-1; D unresolved. The germline V gene has CDR1 MNHEY and CDR2 SMNVEV (reference sequence). CDR3 length: 14 amino acids. V gave up 3 bases and J gave up 3 bases, with 11 bases separating them. CDR3 nucleotide sequence: TGTGCCAGCAGTTTTGAGGGATGGGACACTGAAGCTTTCTTT. As protein: CASSFEGWDTEAFF.

The V gene is TRBV20-1, the J gene TRBJ1-1, with 10 bases identical to TRBD1. After removal of 3 bases from V and 11 bases from J, the junction contained 3 bases not matched to a gene. CDR3 length equals 11 residues. Germline assignment: CDR1 DFQATT and CDR2 SNEGSKA (reference sequence). The CDR3, as DNA: TGCAGTGCTAGTTGGGACAGGGGTGCTTTCTTT. Encoded protein: CSASWDRGAFF.

The chain has TRBV7-8 and TRBJ2-1; possibly TRBD1 for D (6 bases). V lost 2 bases, J lost 5 bases, and 10 bases lay in between. The CDR3 runs to 14 residues. CDR1 SGHVS and CDR2 FQNEAQ come from the germline V gene. The CDR3 DNA sequence: TGTGCCAGCAGCTTACTCCGGACAGACAATGAGCAGTTCTTC. It specifies CASSLLRTDNEQFF.

The genes are TRBV30 and TRBJ1-3, with 7 nucleotides matching TRBD1. This CDR3 contains 13 residues. Germline values: CDR1 GTSNPN, CDR2 SVGIG (reference sequence). V gave up 2 bases and J gave up 4 bases; unmatched junction bases: 2. CDR3 loop: CAWSRQGGNTIYF. CDR3 DNA sequence: TGTGCCTGGAGTCGACAGGGCGGAAACACCATATATTTT.

V gene TRBV6-5 combines with J gene TRBJ1-4; D is perhaps TRBD1 (5 bases). In germline, CDR1 is MNHEY, CDR2 SVGAGI. The CDR3 sequence is 13 residues long. V lost 8 bases, J lost 4 bases, and 11 bases lay in between. The CDR3 sequence: CASAGQFNEKLFF. CDR3 coding DNA: TGTGCCAGCGCGGGGCAGTTTAATGAAAAACTGTTTTTT.

The chain links TRBV11-2 to TRBJ1-2; possibly TRBD1 for D (5 bases). In germline, CDR1 is SGHAT, CDR2 FQNNGV. The length of the CDR3 is 14 residues. V was clipped by 1 base and J by 3 bases, with 9 bases between them. DNA of the CDR3: TGTGCCAGCAGCTTAGGACAGTGGGACTATGGCTACACCTTC. This sequence encodes CASSLGQWDYGYTF. Complete variable domain (other parts from reference TRBV11-2 and TRBJ1-2): EAGVAQSPRYKIIEKRQSVAFWCNPISGHATLYWYQQILGQGPKLLIQFQNNGVVDDSQLPKDRFSAERLKGVDSTLKIQPAKLEDSAVYLCASSLGQWDYGYTFGSGTRLTVV.

V and J are TRBV30 and TRBJ2-2, with 13 bases that match TRBD2. This CDR3 contains 15 residues. V was pared by 6 bases and J by 2 bases, with 3 bases of the junction left unmatched. CDR1 GTSNPN and CDR2 SVGIG come from the germline V gene (reference sequence). As DNA, the CDR3 is TGTGCCTGTCCGGGACTAGCGGGAAACACCGGGGAGCTGTTTTTT. Amino acid sequence: CACPGLAGNTGELFF.

The rearrangement uses TRBV14 and TRBJ1-3; no reliable D call. The CDR3 totals 13 residues. V was cut by 5 bases and J by 1 base, with 6 bases left in between. Germline CDR1 reads SGHDN; CDR2 reads FVKESK. The CDR3 loop is CASSTGSGNTIYF. CDR3 sequence (DNA): TGTGCCAGCAGCACCGGATCTGGAAACACCATATATTTT.

The genes are TRBV6-6 and TRBJ2-3, with D maybe TRBD2 (6 bases). The germline V and J ends were trimmed by 10 bases and 0 bases, with 17 bases remaining between them. Germline CDR1 MNHNY, CDR2 SVGAGI (reference sequence). This CDR3 contains 15 residues. As DNA, the CDR3 is TGTGCCACCTCGGGAGAACCCTTTAGCACAGATACGCAGTATTTT. It specifies CATSGEPFSTDTQYF.

This chain connects TRBV15 to TRBJ2-3; D may be TRBD1 (5 bases). This CDR3 comprises 16 residues. Germline values: CDR1 LNHNV, CDR2 YYDKDF (reference sequence). The V end lost 0 bases, the J end lost 1 base, and 11 bases lay between the germline ends. CDR3 loop: CATSRDEARGTDTQYF. CDR3 nucleotides: TGTGCCACCAGCAGAGATGAAGCCAGGGGCACAGATACGCAGTATTTT.

This CDR3 reads CASNTGSGTGELFF. CDR3 DNA: TGTGCCAGCAATACAGGGTCTGGCACCGGGGAGCTGTTTTTT. The chain employs TRBV9 and TRBJ2-2; D possibly corresponds to TRBD1 (6 bases). The CDR3 totals 14 residues. V lost 6 bases and J 4 bases, leaving 13 bases between the germline ends. The germline CDR1 and CDR2 sequences are SGDLS and YYNGEE.

The chain combines TRBV7-2 with TRBJ2-7; the match to TRBD2 covers 12 bases. Trimming cost V 6 bases and J 4 bases; bases outside gene matches: 7. This CDR3 region has 15 residues. Germline lookup yields CDR1 SGHTA and CDR2 FQGNSA. The CDR3, as DNA: TGTGCCAGCAGTCCGACTAGCGGGAGATGGTACGAGCAGTACTTC. It codes for CASSPTSGRWYEQYF.

This sequence joins TRBV19 and TRBJ2-7, with a tentative D call TRBD1 (5 bases). The CDR3 covers 13 residues. Per the germline V gene, CDR1 is LNHDA and CDR2 is SQIVND (reference sequence). V was shortened by 5 bases and J by 6 bases, with 14 bases between the two germline ends. The CDR3 DNA reads as TGTGCCAGTAGTTCCTCTCAGGGTTCCGAGCAGTACTTC. Translation: CASSSSQGSEQYF. Complete variable domain (other parts from reference TRBV19 and TRBJ2-7): DGGITQSPKYLFRKEGQNVTLSCEQNLNHDAMYWYRQDPGQGLRLIYYSQIVNDFQKGDIAEGYSVSREKKESFPLTVTSAQKNPTAFYLCASSSSQGSEQYFGPGTRLTVT.

This clone has just a few counts. CDR3 sequence reads: CASSFVTSGTYEQYF. The DNA for the CDR3 is TGTGCCAGCAGTTTTGTGACTAGCGGTACCTACGAGCAGTACTTC. The chain employs TRBV28 and TRBJ2-7, with 9 bases that match TRBD2. Germline-derived CDR1 and CDR2 are MDHEN and SYDVKM. V was clipped by 3 bases and J by 2 bases; unmatched bases: 5. The CDR3 is made up of 15 amino acids.

The chain has TRBV28 and TRBJ1-6; D not resolved. V gave up 5 bases and J gave up 5 bases, with 10 bases separating them. From germline, CDR1 is MDHEN and CDR2 SYDVKM. The CDR3 contains 14 residues. The CDR3: CASSGVGDNSPLHF. CDR3 DNA: TGTGCCAGCAGTGGCGTCGGGGATAATTCACCCCTCCACTTT.

This clone was picked up one time. The chain is built from TRBV21-1 and TRBJ2-5. TRBV21-1 is designated a pseudogene. The CDR3 loop spans 16 amino acids. CDR3 DNA: TGTGCCAGCAGCATAGAGGAACGGGGCTCGAAGGAGACCCAGTACTTC. Translating gives CASSIEERGSKETQYF.

The chain combines TRBV6-5 with TRBJ1-3, with D possibly being TRBD1 (5 bases). The CDR3 consists of 14 residues. Trimming left V 7 bases short and J 1 base short, with 11 bases between. CDR1 and CDR2 (germline): MNHEY, SVGAGI. CDR3 amino acids: CASTLGTSGNTIYF. CDR3 DNA: TGTGCCAGCACTCTCGGGACTTCTGGAAACACCATATATTTT.